This record covers a single TCR beta chain. Its target is unknown. V dropped 3 bases and J dropped 7; count of bases not matched to a gene: 9. Germline CDR1 MGHRA, CDR2 YSYEKL. The length of the CDR3 is 16 residues. The data are from a study of neoadjuvant anti-PD-1 for oral cavity cancer. General study findings and limits: Higher pretreatment Treg/Th17 ratios tracked higher pretreatment blood clonality.

Blood libraries mostly used roughly 0.5 ug genomic DNA, six replicates each. Sequenced by immunoSEQ multiplex PCR; TCRdb stores in-frame clones only, minus some. Found here are 9,500 to 15,000 clones, over 55% of them singletons; the top ten hold more than 2.5%. As to time point: after neoadjuvant nivolumab, at surgical resection. Patients were newly diagnosed with stage II-IVA oral cavity squamous cell carcinoma without prior systemic or radiation treatment. This chain joins TRBV4-1 and TRBJ2-1; 10 nucleotides align to TRBD1. This TCR derives from a person between 40 and 80 years old with oral cavity squamous cell carcinoma. The sample was PBMCs, taken after nivolumab (anti-PD-1) treatment. Written as DNA, the CDR3 is TGCGCCAGCAGCCAGTCGGATGGGACAGGGGAAAATGAGCAGTTCTTC. Protein sequence: CASSQSDGTGENEQFF.